This T cell receptor (beta chain) was documented in a study of T cell repertoires in cytomegalovirus infection. From the reads, TCRdb called clonotypes with MiXCR, one entry per CDR3 protein. The data contain around 320,000 distinct CDR3 sequences, more than 8% of them seen just once; the ten biggest clones take up about 4.5%. With 3 bases clipped from V and 7 bases from J, the junction kept 6 bases outside the gene matches. This CDR3 comprises 13 residues. Germline loops: CDR1 SGHTA, CDR2 FQGNSA. In this sample, this clonotype turned up a few times. The source material was PBMCs. The source of this sequence is a human donor in good health (CMV status not recorded). Some clones in this sample may be carry-over from other donors' samples. This chain uses TRBV7-2 with TRBJ2-7; 7 bases fit TRBD1. In nucleotides, the CDR3 is TGTGCCAGCAGCTTCGACAGGGAGCGAGAGCAGTACTTC. As protein: CASSFDREREQYF.